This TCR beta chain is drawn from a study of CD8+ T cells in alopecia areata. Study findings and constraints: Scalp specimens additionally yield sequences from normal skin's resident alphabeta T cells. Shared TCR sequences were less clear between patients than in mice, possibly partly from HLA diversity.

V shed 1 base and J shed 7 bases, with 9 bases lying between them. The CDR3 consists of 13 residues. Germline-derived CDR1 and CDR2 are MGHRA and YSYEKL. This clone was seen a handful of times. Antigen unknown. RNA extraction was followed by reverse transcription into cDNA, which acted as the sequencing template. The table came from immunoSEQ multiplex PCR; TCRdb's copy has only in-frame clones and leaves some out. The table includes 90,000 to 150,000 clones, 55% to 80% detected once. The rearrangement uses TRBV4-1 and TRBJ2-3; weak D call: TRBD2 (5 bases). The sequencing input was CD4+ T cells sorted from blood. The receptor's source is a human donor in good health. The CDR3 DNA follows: TGCGCCAGCAGCCAAGGGGAGCGGAATACGCAGTATTTT. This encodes CASSQGERNTQYF.